Below are 7 T cell receptor beta chains sequenced from a single sample in a study of T cell changes during pregnancy in multiple sclerosis (dated by TCRdb to the late 2010s). Library construction relied on the immunoSEQ multiplex PCR assay. Here the immuneACCESS table is served through TCRdb, limited to in-frame sequences with V and J called. Missing clones are a known gap in these copies; in checked studies unresolved V genes cover under half, and the rest lacks a known reason. In all, the sample holds roughly 43,000 clones, and 90% to 95% of those were seen once. The ten largest clonotypes hold 0.5% to 0.75% of the sample. Here the sequenced sample was CD4+ T cells from peripheral blood mononuclear cells, taken in the third trimester of pregnancy. The receptor source for this set is a female donor with multiple sclerosis, enrolled in a pregnancy study.

This clone was seen only once. The rearrangement uses TRBV21-1 and TRBJ2-5; the table calls TRBD2, which could not be checked here. TRBV21-1 is a known pseudogene. The CDR3 consists of 18 residues. The CDR3 DNA reads as TGTGCCAGCAGCAAAGCACTACCGGGACTAGCGGGAGAAGAGACCCAGTACTTC. Translated: CASSKALPGLAGEETQYF.

The chain employs TRBV5-5 and TRBJ2-1; a possible D gene is TRBD1 (6 bases). Germline CDR1 reads SGHKS; CDR2 reads YYEKEE (reference sequence). This CDR3 has 11 amino acids. Trimming removed 4 bases at V and 13 bases at J, with 12 bases between. The CDR3: CASSTQGPQFF. The CDR3 DNA is TGTGCCAGCAGCACACAGGGACCCCAGTTCTTC.

V and J are TRBV28 and TRBJ1-4; weak D call: TRBD1 (6 bases). CDR3 size: 15 residues. V was shortened by 4 bases and J by 8 bases, with 17 bases between the two germline ends. CDR1 and CDR2 from the germline V gene are MDHEN and SYDVKM. The CDR3 DNA reads as TGTGCCAGCAGTTACGCAGGCAGGGGAGGGGAAAAACTGTTTTTT. This encodes CASSYAGRGGEKLFF.

Only one count was recorded for this clone. V is TRBV11-2 and J is TRBJ2-3, with 11 bases lining up with TRBD2. Germline-derived CDR1 and CDR2 are SGHAT and FQNNGV. CDR3 length: 16 residues. The trim removed 2 bases at V and 9 bases at J, leaving 10 bases unmatched. CDR3 amino acids: CASSLLLAGDWYTQYF. In DNA form, the CDR3 reads TGTGCCAGCAGCTTATTACTAGCGGGAGATTGGTACACGCAGTATTTT.

The chain employs TRBV29-1 and TRBJ2-7; 11 nucleotides agree with TRBD2. CDR3 length: 14 residues. Trimming removed 6 bases from V and 2 bases from J; junction bases left unmatched: 6. The germline gives CDR1 SQVTM, CDR2 ANQGSEA. This CDR3 reads CSVGGLADTYEQYF. The CDR3, as DNA: TGCAGCGTGGGGGGACTAGCGGATACCTACGAGCAGTACTTC.

This chain links TRBV5-1 with TRBJ2-7; perhaps TRBD1 as D (7 bases). The CDR3 covers 15 residues. The germline V gene has CDR1 SGHRS and CDR2 YFSETQ. Trimming stripped 5 bases from V and 4 bases from J, with 19 bases between. The CDR3 sequence is CASRVGGTALYEQYF. The CDR3 region has the DNA TGCGCCAGCAGGGTCGGCGGGACAGCTTTATACGAGCAGTACTTC.

The chain uses TRBV5-1 and TRBJ2-7; 9 nucleotides line up with TRBD2. With 4 bases clipped from V and 0 bases from J, the junction kept 8 bases outside the gene matches. Germline-derived CDR1 and CDR2 are SGHRS and YFSETQ. The CDR3 is 16 residues long. The chain's CDR3 is CASSRLTSGPSYEQYF. CDR3 sequence (DNA): TGCGCCAGCAGCCGTCTGACTAGCGGCCCCTCCTACGAGCAGTACTTC.